The present entry profiles one T cell receptor beta chain with its context. What it binds is not known. The entry originates in a study of cytomegalovirus exposure and HLA in healthy donors. Whole-study findings and limits: HLA restriction was apparent for most CMV-associated TCR beta chains in a later analysis. Usually a TCR sequence was rare, but some public TCRs were found in many donors. A list of 150 to 200 TCR beta chains associated with cytomegalovirus was given. TCR beta chain V- and J-gene trimming was linked, in a later analysis, to a missense variant in DCLRE1C.

Both 60 Vbeta primers and 13 Jbeta primers went into the PCR. The protocol was immunoSEQ multiplex PCR, while the TCRdb copy is restricted to in-frame clones and leaves out a portion. The sample includes 100,000 to 150,000 clones, about 86% of them seen just once. This CDR3 spans 14 amino acids. The junction had 0 bases not matched to a gene; V was cut back by 4 bases and J by 4 bases. Germline values: CDR1 SGHRS, CDR2 YFSETQ. The source is a woman aged 25-40 years in good health and CMV-seronegative. Sequencing was carried out using PBMCs. The genes are TRBV5-1 and TRBJ2-5, with 14 bases identical to TRBD2. CDR3 sequence reads: CASSGLAGGETQYF. Written as DNA, the CDR3 is TGCGCCAGCAGCGGACTAGCGGGAGGAGAGACCCAGTACTTC.